The present entry profiles one T cell receptor (beta chain) with its context. What it recognizes is unknown. RNA was extracted from bulk tissue without any cell sorting. This non-tumor lung sample came from over 3 cm beyond the tumor edge. TCRbeta libraries were built with three rounds of nested PCR, modified from ARM-PCR. TCRdb reprocessed the multiplex PCR reads with MiXCR, giving one entry per CDR3 protein. Of some 100,000 distinct CDR3 sequences in the sample, less than 75% were seen once. The data stem from a study of tumor and adjacent non-tumor tissue in lung cancer. At the level of the study: On average, productive TCRbeta reads reached roughly 3.9 million per sample. General study results and limits: Tumor TCR diversity, when higher, was linked to shorter survival. In normal lung, the top 100 clones were significantly more dominant than in tumor.

CDR1 and CDR2 (germline): SGHAT, FQNNGV. The V end was cut by 6 bases, the J end by 6 bases, with 9 bases between. CDR3 length: 11 amino acids. The chain combines TRBV11-2 with TRBJ2-7; D tentatively reads TRBD1 or TRBD2 (5 bases each). Sequenced sample: distant non-tumor lung tissue. The source is a man aged 30-40 years with non-small cell lung cancer. CDR3 amino acids: CASRGTGEQYF. CDR3 nucleotides: TGTGCCAGCAGAGGGACGGGCGAGCAGTACTTC.